The clone carrying this TCR beta chain was observed a handful of times. Its specificity is not known. The sample comes from a study of CD8 T cells in ankylosing spondylitis. TCRdb itself ran the 5' RACE reads through MiXCR, one entry per CDR3 protein. This sample has some 840,000 distinct CDR3 sequences, with approximately 10% found just once. Study-wide findings and caveats: A number of the motif variants had already been described in reactive arthritis synovial fluid and blood. It appeared that ankylosing spondylitis blood was characterized by a TCR beta motif of 8 or 9 highly homologous variants.

This TCR was sampled from a male donor with ankylosing spondylitis. Sequencing used blood, either unsorted or a sorted T cell fraction (not recorded which).

For the CDR3, the DNA is TGTGCCAGCAGTTACGGAGGGTCTACTGGAAACACCATATATTTT. Amino acid sequence: CASSYGGSTGNTIYF. The chain uses TRBV6-2 or TRBV6-3 and TRBJ1-3; D gene uncertain. Trimming removed 2 bases at V and 2 bases at J, with 10 bases between. CDR3 length equals 15 residues. Per germline, CDR1 MNHEY and CDR2 SVGEGT.